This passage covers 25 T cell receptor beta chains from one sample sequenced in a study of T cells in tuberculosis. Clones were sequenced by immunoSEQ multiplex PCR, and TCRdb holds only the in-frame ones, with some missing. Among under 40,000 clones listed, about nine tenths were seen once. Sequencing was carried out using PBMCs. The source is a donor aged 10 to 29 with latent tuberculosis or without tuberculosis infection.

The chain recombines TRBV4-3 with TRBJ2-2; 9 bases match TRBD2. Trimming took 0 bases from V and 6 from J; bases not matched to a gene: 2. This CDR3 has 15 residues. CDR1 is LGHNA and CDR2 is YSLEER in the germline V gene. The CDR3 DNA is TGCGCCAGCAGCCAAGAGGCGGGAGGGCCCGGGGAGCTGTTTTTT. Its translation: CASSQEAGGPGELFF.

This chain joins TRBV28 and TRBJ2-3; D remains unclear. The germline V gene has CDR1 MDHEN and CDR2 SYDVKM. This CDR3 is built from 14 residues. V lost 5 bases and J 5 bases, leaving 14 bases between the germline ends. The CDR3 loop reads CASSISNRLDTQYF. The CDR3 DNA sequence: TGTGCCAGCAGTATCAGTAACCGACTAGATACGCAGTATTTT.

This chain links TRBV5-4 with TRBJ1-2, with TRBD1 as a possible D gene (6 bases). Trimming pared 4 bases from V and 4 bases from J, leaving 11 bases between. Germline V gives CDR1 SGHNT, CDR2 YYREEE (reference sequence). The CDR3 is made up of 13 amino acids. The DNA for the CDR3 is TGTGCCAGCAGCCGGACAGAGACCTATGGCTACACCTTC. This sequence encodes CASSRTETYGYTF.

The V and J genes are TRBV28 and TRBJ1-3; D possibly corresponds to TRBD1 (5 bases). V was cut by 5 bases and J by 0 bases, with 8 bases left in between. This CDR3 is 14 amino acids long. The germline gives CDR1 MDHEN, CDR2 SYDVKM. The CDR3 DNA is TGTGCCAGCAGTGTGACAGCCTCTGGAAACACCATATATTTT. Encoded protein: CASSVTASGNTIYF.

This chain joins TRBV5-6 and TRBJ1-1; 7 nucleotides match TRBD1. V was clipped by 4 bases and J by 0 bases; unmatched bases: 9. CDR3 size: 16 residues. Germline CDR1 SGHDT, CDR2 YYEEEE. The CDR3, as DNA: TGTGCCAGCAGCCCGGAACTGACAGGGATGAACACTGAAGCTTTCTTT. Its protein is CASSPELTGMNTEAFF.

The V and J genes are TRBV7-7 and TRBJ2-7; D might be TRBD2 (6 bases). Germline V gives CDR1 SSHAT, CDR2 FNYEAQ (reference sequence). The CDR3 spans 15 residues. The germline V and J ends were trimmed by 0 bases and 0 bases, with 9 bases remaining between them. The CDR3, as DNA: TGTGCCAGCAGCTTAGCCACCGGGAGCTCCTACGAGCAGTACTTC. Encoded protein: CASSLATGSSYEQYF.

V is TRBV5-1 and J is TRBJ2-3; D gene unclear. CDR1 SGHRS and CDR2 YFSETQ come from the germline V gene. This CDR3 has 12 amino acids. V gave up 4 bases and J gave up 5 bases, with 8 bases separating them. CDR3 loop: CASSQIGDTQYF. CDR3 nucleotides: TGCGCCAGCAGCCAAATCGGAGATACGCAGTATTTT.

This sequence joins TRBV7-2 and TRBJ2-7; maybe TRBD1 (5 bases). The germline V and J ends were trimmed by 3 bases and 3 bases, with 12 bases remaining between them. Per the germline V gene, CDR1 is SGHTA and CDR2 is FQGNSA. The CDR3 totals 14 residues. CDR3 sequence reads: CASSFNQGLYEQYF. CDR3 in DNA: TGTGCCAGCAGCTTCAATCAGGGTCTCTACGAGCAGTACTTC.

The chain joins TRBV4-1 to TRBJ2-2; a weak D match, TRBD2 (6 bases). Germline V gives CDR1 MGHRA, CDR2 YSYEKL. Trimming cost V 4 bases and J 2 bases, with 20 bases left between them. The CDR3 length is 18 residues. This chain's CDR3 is CASSPPPLARGNTGELFF. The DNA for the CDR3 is TGCGCCAGCAGCCCCCCCCCTCTAGCGCGGGGTAACACCGGGGAGCTGTTTTTT.

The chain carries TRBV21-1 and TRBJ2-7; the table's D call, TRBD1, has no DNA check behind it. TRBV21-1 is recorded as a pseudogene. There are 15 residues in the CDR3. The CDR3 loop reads CASSKGDRSSYEQYF. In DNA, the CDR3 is TGTGCCAGCAGCAAAGGGGACAGGAGCTCCTACGAGCAGTACTTC.

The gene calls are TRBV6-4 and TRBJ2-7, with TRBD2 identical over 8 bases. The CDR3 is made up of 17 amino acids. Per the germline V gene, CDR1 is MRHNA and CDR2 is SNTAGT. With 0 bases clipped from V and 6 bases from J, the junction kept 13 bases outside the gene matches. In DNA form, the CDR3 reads TGTGCCAGCAGTGACTCGGGGTTGCGAGCGGGAGTGCTCGAGCAGTACTTC. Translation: CASSDSGLRAGVLEQYF.

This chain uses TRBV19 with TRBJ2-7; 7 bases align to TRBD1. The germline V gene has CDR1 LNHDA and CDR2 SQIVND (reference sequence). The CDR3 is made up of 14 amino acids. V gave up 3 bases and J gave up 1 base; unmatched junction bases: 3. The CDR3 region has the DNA TGTGCCAGTAGTATGGCAGGGGGATCCTACGAGCAGTACTTC. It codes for CASSMAGGSYEQYF.

The DNA for the CDR3 is TGTGCAAGTCGCTTAGGGCCAATTAGCAATCAGCCCCAGCATTTT. It encodes CASRLGPISNQPQHF. The chain is built from TRBV12-2 and TRBJ1-5; TRBD1 reflects the table's D call only, with no check against the DNA. TRBV12-2 is assigned pseudogene status. CDR3 size: 15 residues.

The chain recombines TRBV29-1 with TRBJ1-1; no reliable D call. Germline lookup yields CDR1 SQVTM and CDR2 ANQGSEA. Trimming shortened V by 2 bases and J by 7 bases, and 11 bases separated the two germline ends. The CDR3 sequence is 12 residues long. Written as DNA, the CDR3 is TGCAGCGTTGAACCTCCCCTTTTTGAAGCTTTCTTT. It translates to CSVEPPLFEAFF.

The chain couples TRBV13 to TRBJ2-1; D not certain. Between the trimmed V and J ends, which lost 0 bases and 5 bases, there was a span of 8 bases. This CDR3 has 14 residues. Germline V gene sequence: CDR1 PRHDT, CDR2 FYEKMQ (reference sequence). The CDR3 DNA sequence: TGTGCCAGCAGCTTAGGGAGATCCCACAATGAGCAGTTCTTC. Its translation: CASSLGRSHNEQFF.

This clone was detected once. CDR3 in DNA: TGTGCCAGTAGTGCAACAACGGGACAGTTCCGCGGGTGGACTGAAGCTTTCTTT. Its protein is CASSATTGQFRGWTEAFF. V gene TRBV19 combines with J gene TRBJ1-1; 7 positions match TRBD1. The V and J ends lost 5 bases and 5 bases, in that order; junction bases with no gene match: 20. CDR3 length: 18 amino acids. CDR1 LNHDA and CDR2 SQIVND come from the germline V gene (reference sequence).

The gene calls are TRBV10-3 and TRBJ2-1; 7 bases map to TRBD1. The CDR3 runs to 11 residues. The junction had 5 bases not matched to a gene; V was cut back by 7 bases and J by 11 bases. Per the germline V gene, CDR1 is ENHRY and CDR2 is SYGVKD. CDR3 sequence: CAITEGQKQFF. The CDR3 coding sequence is TGTGCCATCACCGAGGGACAGAAGCAGTTCTTC.

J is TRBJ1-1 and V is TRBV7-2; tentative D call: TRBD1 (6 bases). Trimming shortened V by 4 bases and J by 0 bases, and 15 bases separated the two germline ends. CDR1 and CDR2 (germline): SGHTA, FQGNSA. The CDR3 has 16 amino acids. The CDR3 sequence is CASSSPGGPMNTEAFF. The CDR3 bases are TGTGCCAGCAGCTCCCCCGGGGGGCCCATGAACACTGAAGCTTTCTTT.

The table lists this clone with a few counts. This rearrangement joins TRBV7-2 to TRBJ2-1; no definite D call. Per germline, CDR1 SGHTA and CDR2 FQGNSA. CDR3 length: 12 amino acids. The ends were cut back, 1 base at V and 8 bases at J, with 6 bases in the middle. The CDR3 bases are TGTGCCAGCAGCTTAGTAGAAGATGAGCAGTTCTTC. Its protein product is CASSLVEDEQFF.

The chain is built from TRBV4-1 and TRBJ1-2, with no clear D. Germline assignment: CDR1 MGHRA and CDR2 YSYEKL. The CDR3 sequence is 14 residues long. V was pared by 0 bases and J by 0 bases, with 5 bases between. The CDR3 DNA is TGCGCCAGCAGCCAAGAGTTAGCTAACTATGGCTACACCTTC. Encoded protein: CASSQELANYGYTF.

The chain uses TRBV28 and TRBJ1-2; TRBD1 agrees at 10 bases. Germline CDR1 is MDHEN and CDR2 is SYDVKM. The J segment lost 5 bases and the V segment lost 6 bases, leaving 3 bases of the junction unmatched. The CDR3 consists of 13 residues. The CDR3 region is CASREDRGYGYTF. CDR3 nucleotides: TGTGCCAGCAGGGAGGACAGGGGGTATGGCTACACCTTC.

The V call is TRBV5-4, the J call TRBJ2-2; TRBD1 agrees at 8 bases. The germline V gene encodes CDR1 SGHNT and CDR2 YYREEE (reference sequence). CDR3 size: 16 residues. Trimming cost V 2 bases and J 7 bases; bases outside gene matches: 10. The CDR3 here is CASSLGTGLGVGELFF. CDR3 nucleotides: TGTGCCAGCAGCTTAGGGACAGGCCTCGGGGTCGGGGAGCTGTTTTTT.

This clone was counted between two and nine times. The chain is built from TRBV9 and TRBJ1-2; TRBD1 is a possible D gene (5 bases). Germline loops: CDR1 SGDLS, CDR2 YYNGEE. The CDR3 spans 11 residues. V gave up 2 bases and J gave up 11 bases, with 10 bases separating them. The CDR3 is CASSVPGHYTF. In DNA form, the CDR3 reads TGTGCCAGCAGCGTCCCAGGGCATTACACCTTC.

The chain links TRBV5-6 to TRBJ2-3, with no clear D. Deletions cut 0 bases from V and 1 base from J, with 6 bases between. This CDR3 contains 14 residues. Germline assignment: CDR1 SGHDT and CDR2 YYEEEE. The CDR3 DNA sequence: TGTGCCAGCAGCTTGGGTCGGGGCACAGATACGCAGTATTTT. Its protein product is CASSLGRGTDTQYF.

The DNA of the CDR3 is TGTGCCAGCAGCTTAACGCCGGGGAGGGAGAATGAGCAGTTCTTC. Encoded protein: CASSLTPGRENEQFF. This chain connects TRBV7-3 to TRBJ2-1, with 7 bases fitting TRBD2. The ends lost 0 bases at V and 7 bases at J; junction bases unmatched: 6. This CDR3 comprises 15 residues. Germline V lookup: CDR1 SGHTA, CDR2 FQGTGA.